This entry lists 3 T cell receptor beta chains sequenced from one sample in a study of T-cell reconstitution after alpha-beta-depleted transplantation in children (dated by TCRdb to between 2015 and 2016). The sample's treatment or condition label, in plain terms: allogeneic hematopoietic cell transplantation with graft depleted of TCRalphabeta T cells and CD19 B cells. Receptor libraries were prepared by PCR. Sequencing instrument: Illumina HiSeq 2500. TCR library preparation used molecular barcoding, with unique molecular identifiers applied to normalize quantification of the TCRbeta repertoire. The public reads were reprocessed in TCRdb via fastp at Q25 and MiXCR, keeping in-frame beta chains. Each CDR3 protein gets just one entry, which takes the most common genes and DNA from the rows behind it. The sample has 780,000 or so distinct CDR3 sequences on record, roughly 15% of them singletons. The ten largest clones add up to roughly 5% of the sample.

Sequenced material: PBMCs, mostly from graft donor cells, taken 360 days after TCRalphabeta/CD19-depleted stem cell transplant. The receptors derive from a male patient younger than 18 who had a stem cell transplant for acute lymphoblastic leukemia, so the T cells may come from the graft donor.

Only one count was recorded for this clonotype. The rearrangement joins TRBV5-6 to TRBJ2-7, with D perhaps matching TRBD2 (5 bases). This CDR3 comprises 13 residues. Germline V lookup: CDR1 SGHDT, CDR2 YYEEEE. Trimming took off 6 bases at V and 6 bases at J, with 16 bases between the two ends. CDR3 bases: TGTGCCAGCAATATGGGAGCCTTGCTCGAGCAGTACTTC. It yields the protein CASNMGALLEQYF.

This clonotype was seen a few times. The genes are TRBV29-1 and TRBJ2-1; D remains unclear. The CDR3 sequence is 14 residues long. Looked up from germline, CDR1 is SQVTM and CDR2 is ANQGSEA. V was pared by 2 bases and J by 2 bases, with 10 bases between. The CDR3 spells CSVESFGAYNEQFF. DNA for the CDR3: TGCAGCGTTGAAAGCTTTGGGGCCTACAATGAGCAGTTCTTC.

The chain employs TRBV5-1 and TRBJ2-2; 9 bases map to TRBD2. The V gene end was trimmed by 6 bases and the J gene end by 7 bases; junction bases not matched to a gene: 10. The germline gives CDR1 SGHRS, CDR2 YFSETQ. This CDR3 spans 15 amino acids. This chain's CDR3 is CASISASGKVGELFF. The CDR3 DNA follows: TGCGCCAGCATCTCCGCTAGCGGGAAAGTCGGGGAGCTGTTTTTT.